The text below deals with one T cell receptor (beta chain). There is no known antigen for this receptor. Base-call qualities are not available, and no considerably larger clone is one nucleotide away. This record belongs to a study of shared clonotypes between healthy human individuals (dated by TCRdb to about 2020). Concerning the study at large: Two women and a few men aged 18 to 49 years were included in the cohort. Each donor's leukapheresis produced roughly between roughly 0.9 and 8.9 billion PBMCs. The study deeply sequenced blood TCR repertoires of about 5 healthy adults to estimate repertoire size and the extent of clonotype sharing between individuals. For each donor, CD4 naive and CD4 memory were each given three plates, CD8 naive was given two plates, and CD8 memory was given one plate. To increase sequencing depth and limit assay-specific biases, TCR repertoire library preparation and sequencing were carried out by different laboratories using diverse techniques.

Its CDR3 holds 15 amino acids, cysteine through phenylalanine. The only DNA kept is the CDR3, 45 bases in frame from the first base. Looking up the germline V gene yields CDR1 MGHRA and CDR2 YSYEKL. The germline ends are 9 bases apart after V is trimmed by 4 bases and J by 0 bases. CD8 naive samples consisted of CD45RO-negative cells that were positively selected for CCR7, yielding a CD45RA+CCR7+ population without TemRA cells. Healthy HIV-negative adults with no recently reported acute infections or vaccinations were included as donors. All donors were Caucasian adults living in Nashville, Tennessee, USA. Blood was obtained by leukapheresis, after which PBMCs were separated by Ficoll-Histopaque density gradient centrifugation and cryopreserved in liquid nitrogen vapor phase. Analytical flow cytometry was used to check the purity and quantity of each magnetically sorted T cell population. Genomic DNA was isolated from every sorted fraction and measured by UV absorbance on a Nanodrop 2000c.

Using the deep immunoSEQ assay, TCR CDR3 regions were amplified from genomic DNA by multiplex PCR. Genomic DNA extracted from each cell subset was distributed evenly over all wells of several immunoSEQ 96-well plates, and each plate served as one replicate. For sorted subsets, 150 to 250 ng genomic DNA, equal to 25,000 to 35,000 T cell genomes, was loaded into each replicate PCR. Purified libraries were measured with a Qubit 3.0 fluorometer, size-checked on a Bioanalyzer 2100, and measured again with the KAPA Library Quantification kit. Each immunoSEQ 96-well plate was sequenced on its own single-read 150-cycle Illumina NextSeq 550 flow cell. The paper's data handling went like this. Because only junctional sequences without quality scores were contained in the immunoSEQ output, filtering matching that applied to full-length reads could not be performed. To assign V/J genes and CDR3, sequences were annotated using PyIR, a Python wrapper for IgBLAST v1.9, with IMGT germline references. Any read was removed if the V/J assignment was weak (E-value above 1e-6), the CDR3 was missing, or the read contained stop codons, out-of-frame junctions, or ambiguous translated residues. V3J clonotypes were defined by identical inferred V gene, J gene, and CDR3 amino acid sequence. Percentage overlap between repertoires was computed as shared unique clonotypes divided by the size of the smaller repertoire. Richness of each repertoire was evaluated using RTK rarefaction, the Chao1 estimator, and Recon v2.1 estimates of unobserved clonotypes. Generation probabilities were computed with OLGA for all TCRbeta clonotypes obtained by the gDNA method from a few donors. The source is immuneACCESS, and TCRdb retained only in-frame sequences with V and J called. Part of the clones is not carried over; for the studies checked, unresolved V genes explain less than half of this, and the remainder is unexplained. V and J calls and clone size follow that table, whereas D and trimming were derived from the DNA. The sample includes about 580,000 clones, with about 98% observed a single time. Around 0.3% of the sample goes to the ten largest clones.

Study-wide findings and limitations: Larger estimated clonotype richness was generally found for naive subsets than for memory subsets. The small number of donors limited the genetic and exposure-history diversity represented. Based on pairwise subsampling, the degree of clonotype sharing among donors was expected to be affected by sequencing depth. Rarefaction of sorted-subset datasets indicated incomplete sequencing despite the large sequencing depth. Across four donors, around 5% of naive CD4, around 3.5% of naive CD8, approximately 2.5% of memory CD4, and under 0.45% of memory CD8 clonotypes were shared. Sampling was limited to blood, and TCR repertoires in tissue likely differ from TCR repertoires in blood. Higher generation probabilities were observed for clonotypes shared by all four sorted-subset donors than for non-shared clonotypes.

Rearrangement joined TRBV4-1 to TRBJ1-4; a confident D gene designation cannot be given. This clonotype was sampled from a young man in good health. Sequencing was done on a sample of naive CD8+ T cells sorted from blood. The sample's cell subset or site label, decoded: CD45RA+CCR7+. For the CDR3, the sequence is CASSPHGATNEKLFF. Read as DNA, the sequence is TGCGCCAGCAGCCCCCACGGTGCAACTAATGAAAAACTGTTTTTT.